Listed below are T cell receptor beta chains from one sample, sequenced in a study of response to subunit inactivated influenza vaccine. TCRdb recomputed calls from the RT-PCR reads with MiXCR, one row per CDR3 protein. The sample includes roughly 150,000 distinct CDR3 sequences, approximately 10% seen only once; the top ten take 9.5% to 15%. Source: non-naive T cells sorted from PBMCs, taken 45 days after vaccination. The receptors shown here come from a man aged 50 or older who received an inactivated influenza vaccine. CDR3s include the opening cysteine and the closing phenylalanine or tryptophan. D genes are given only for firm matches. Part of the rows lack a size; the others show once, few, many or a class for expanded clones.

v_gene	d_gene	j_gene	abundance	CDR3aa	CDR3nt
TRBV12-3/TRBV12-4	.	TRBJ1-5	few	CASSLDGNQPQHF	TGTGCCAGCAGCCTAGACGGGAATCAGCCCCAGCATTTT
TRBV20-1	TRBD1	TRBJ2-7	many	CSARAKWDRDPSYEQYF	TGCAGTGCTAGAGCCAAATGGGACAGGGACCCCTCCTACGAGCAGTACTTC
TRBV7-6	.	TRBJ2-5	many	CASSPKPREETQYF	TGTGCCAGCAGCCCAAAGCCCCGGGAAGAGACCCAGTACTTC
TRBV5-1	TRBD2	TRBJ2-7	many	CASSLTSPGLAFYEQYF	TGCGCCAGCAGCCTCACCTCACCGGGACTAGCGTTTTACGAGCAGTACTTC
TRBV5-1	.	TRBJ1-3	.	CASSLDGAGNTIYF	TGCGCCAGCAGCTTGGACGGGGCGGGAAACACCATATATTTT
TRBV5-1	.	TRBJ1-4	many	CASSQEANEKLFF	TGCGCCAGCAGCCAAGAGGCGAATGAAAAACTGTTTTTT
TRBV6-6	.	TRBJ2-7	many	CASGANGPYEQYF	TGTGCCAGCGGCGCCAACGGACCCTACGAGCAGTACTTC
TRBV5-1	.	TRBJ2-1	.	CASSLAGNNEQFF	TGCGCCAGCAGCTTGGCTGGAAACAATGAGCAGTTCTTC
TRBV11-2	.	TRBJ2-2	few	CASSLIFAGRANTGELFF	TGTGCCAGCAGCTTAATTTTCGCAGGAAGAGCGAACACCGGGGAGCTGTTTTTT
TRBV7-2	TRBD1	TRBJ2-1	few	CASSLAGQNLYNEQFF	TGTGCCAGCAGCTTAGCGGGACAGAACTTATACAATGAGCAGTTCTTC
TRBV3-1	.	TRBJ2-1	many	CASSQGGRGNEQFF	TGTGCCAGCAGCCAAGGGGGGCGCGGGAATGAGCAGTTCTTC
TRBV6-5	TRBD1	TRBJ2-2	few	CASTWDRGRAGELFF	TGTGCCAGCACTTGGGACAGGGGAAGGGCCGGGGAGCTGTTTTTT
TRBV7-6	TRBD1	TRBJ2-2	.	CASSLTGGSGELFF	TGTGCCAGCAGCTTGACAGGGGGCAGCGGGGAGCTGTTTTTT
TRBV14	.	TRBJ1-1	few	CASSQLNRAEAFF	TGTGCCAGCAGCCAGCTGAACAGGGCTGAAGCTTTCTTT
TRBV5-8	.	TRBJ1-2	many	CASSLTGLRNYGYTF	TGTGCCAGCAGCTTGACAGGGCTGAGGAACTATGGCTACACCTTC
TRBV20-1	TRBD1	TRBJ2-5	.	CSAMDRDWQETQYF	TGCAGTGCCATGGACAGGGATTGGCAAGAGACCCAGTACTTC
TRBV7-2	.	TRBJ1-5	few	CASSQAGSGISWAQHF	TGTGCCAGCAGCCAGGCAGGGAGCGGAATCAGCTGGGCCCAGCATTTT
TRBV6-2/TRBV6-3	TRBD2	TRBJ2-7	few	CASSYSTLAGDHEQYF	TGTGCCAGCAGTTACTCCACGCTAGCGGGGGACCACGAGCAGTACTTC
TRBV6-2/TRBV6-3	TRBD2	TRBJ2-5	.	CASTNPPGLAGGVETQYF	TGTGCCAGCACCAACCCCCCGGGACTAGCGGGGGGTGTTGAGACCCAGTACTTC
TRBV6-2/TRBV6-3	TRBD2	TRBJ2-7	.	CASSSPLRAGPNF	TGTGCCAGCAGTTCCCCGTTAAGAGCGGGGCCGAACTTC
TRBV20-1	TRBD2	TRBJ2-3	.	CSAPKKAGGRTDTQYF	TGCAGTGCTCCGAAAAAAGCGGGAGGACGCACAGATACGCAGTATTTT
TRBV27	.	TRBJ1-5	many	CASSQQSGNQPQHF	TGTGCCAGCAGCCAACAATCAGGCAATCAGCCCCAGCATTTT
TRBV15	TRBD1	TRBJ1-4	few	CATSRTGGDYEKLFF	TGTGCCACCAGCCGAACAGGGGGTGACTATGAAAAACTGTTTTTT
TRBV7-9	TRBD1	TRBJ2-7	.	CASSLMGQGVGYEQYF	TGTGCCAGCAGCTTAATGGGACAGGGAGTAGGATACGAGCAGTACTTC
TRBV6-1	.	TRBJ2-1	few	CASSESRLGQFF	TGTGCCAGCAGTGAAAGCCGACTCGGGCAGTTCTTC
TRBV7-2	.	TRBJ2-3	few	CASSLDVGSTDTQYF	TGTGCCAGCAGCTTGGATGTGGGGAGCACAGATACGCAGTATTTT
TRBV7-9	.	TRBJ2-7	many	CASSLEQGNEQYF	TGTGCCAGCAGCTTAGAGCAGGGCAACGAGCAGTACTTC
TRBV5-1	TRBD1	TRBJ1-2	many	CASSLDRAGYTF	TGCGCCAGCAGCCTGGACAGGGCTGGCTACACCTTC
TRBV5-5	.	TRBJ1-3	.	CASSFRGGGSGNTIYF	TGTGCCAGCAGCTTTCGAGGGGGAGGCTCTGGAAACACCATATATTTT
TRBV7-8	.	TRBJ2-1	.	CASSPRLDSYNEQFF	TGTGCCAGCAGCCCACGACTAGACTCCTACAATGAGCAGTTCTTC
TRBV10-3	.	TRBJ1-3	many	CAISDSAISGNTIYF	TGTGCCATCAGTGACAGCGCTATCTCTGGAAACACCATATATTTT
TRBV28	TRBD1	TRBJ2-7	many	CASSSPGQGNYEQYF	TGTGCCAGCAGTTCCCCCGGACAGGGCAACTACGAGCAGTACTTC
TRBV29-1	TRBD2	TRBJ2-7	many	CSVQRGGTRNEQYF	TGCAGCGTGCAACGCGGGGGAACTAGGAACGAGCAGTACTTC
TRBV5-4	.	TRBJ1-2	few	CASSLPNGYGYTF	TGTGCCAGCAGCTTGCCCAACGGCTATGGCTACACCTTC
TRBV30	.	TRBJ2-3	.	CAWSDFILTQYF	TGTGCCTGGAGTGACTTCATCCTTACGCAGTATTTT
TRBV27	TRBD1	TRBJ1-1	.	CASSLYEGARIEAFF	TGTGCCAGCAGTTTATACGAGGGGGCGCGAATTGAAGCTTTCTTT
TRBV5-6	.	TRBJ2-7	few	CAISHRVSYEQYF	TGTGCCATCAGCCACAGGGTCTCCTACGAGCAGTACTTC
TRBV28	TRBD2	TRBJ2-4	few	CASSEAGPAKNIQYF	TGTGCCAGCAGTGAAGCGGGACCAGCCAAAAACATTCAGTACTTC
TRBV20-1	TRBD2	TRBJ2-5	many	CSAREQREGEEETQYF	TGCAGTGCTAGAGAACAGCGGGAGGGTGAAGAAGAGACCCAGTACTTC
TRBV18	.	TRBJ2-2	few	CASSPPSGWDTGELFF	TGTGCCAGCTCACCACCGAGCGGTTGGGACACCGGGGAGCTGTTTTTT
TRBV7-8	.	TRBJ2-1	many	CASSLGSVGNEQFF	TGTGCCAGCAGCTTAGGGTCAGTTGGGAATGAGCAGTTCTTC
TRBV7-2	TRBD1	TRBJ2-6	many	CASRPGGTSGANVLTF	TGTGCCAGCAGACCAGGGGGAACCTCTGGGGCCAACGTCCTGACTTTC
TRBV7-9	.	TRBJ2-7	many	CASSSQLTPSLGEQYF	TGTGCCAGCAGCTCCCAGCTTACGCCGTCCCTCGGCGAGCAGTACTTC
TRBV6-5	TRBD1	TRBJ1-5	few	CASIRGTGGEGPPLPLRNQPQHF	TGTGCCAGCATCCGAGGGACAGGGGGCGAGGGGCCTCCACTCCCGTTACGGAATCAGCCCCAGCATTTT
TRBV9	TRBD1	TRBJ1-4	few	CASSAGQLISTNEKLFF	TGTGCCAGCAGCGCGGGACAGCTAATATCAACTAATGAAAAACTGTTTTTT
TRBV7-2	.	TRBJ2-2	many	CASSLAKNTGELFF	TGTGCCAGCAGCTTAGCCAAAAACACCGGGGAGCTGTTTTTT
TRBV7-2	.	TRBJ1-1	few	CASSLDYNMNTEAFF	TGTGCCAGCAGCCTCGATTATAATATGAACACTGAAGCTTTCTTT
TRBV29-1	.	TRBJ2-5	.	CSVGAGTQYF	TGCAGCGTGGGCGCGGGGACCCAGTACTTC
TRBV29-1	.	TRBJ1-1	many	CSVAGKGDTEAFF	TGCAGCGTTGCGGGGAAGGGGGACACTGAAGCTTTCTTT
TRBV2	TRBD2	TRBJ2-3	many	CASSSTSGQADTQYF	TGTGCCAGCAGTTCGACTAGCGGGCAAGCAGATACGCAGTATTTT
TRBV12-3/TRBV12-4	.	TRBJ2-7	many	CASSSGVIREQYF	TGTGCCAGCAGCTCCGGGGTAATACGCGAGCAGTACTTC
TRBV7-6	.	TRBJ2-5	few	CASSLYKQETQYF	TGTGCCAGCAGCTTATACAAACAAGAGACCCAGTACTTC
TRBV6-2/TRBV6-3	.	TRBJ2-7	few	CASSDAYEQYF	TGTGCCAGCAGTGACGCCTACGAGCAGTACTTC
TRBV27	.	TRBJ2-3	many	CASSWRGRLGTDTQYF	TGTGCCAGCAGCTGGCGGGGGCGCCTGGGGACAGATACGCAGTATTTT